What follows describes a single T cell receptor beta chain. Its antigen specificity is not known. No quality values exist for individual bases; no much larger clone is one base distant. CDR1 and CDR2, per the germline V gene (reference sequence), are SEHNR and FQNEAQ. The junction carries 16 bases between V and J, which are trimmed by 5 bases and 5 bases respectively. Measured from the cysteine to the phenylalanine, the CDR3 is 14 residues long. Only the CDR3 DNA is retained, 42 bases long and in frame from the first base. Libraries were made using the immunoSEQ multiplex PCR assay. The clones in this table, taken by TCRdb from immuneACCESS, are in-frame only. Not every clone is retained; where verified, under half of the shortfall comes from an unresolved V gene, and the cause of the rest is unknown. For this sample there are 60,000 to 80,000 clones; approximately 91% appear just once. The ten largest clones capture roughly 3.3% of the sample.

This entry is derived from a study of T cell changes during pregnancy in multiple sclerosis (dated by TCRdb to the late 2010s). Turning to the overall study: The study looked at changes in the T cell repertoire across pregnancy in women with multiple sclerosis.

The sequence came from a female donor with multiple sclerosis, enrolled in a pregnancy study. Material: peripheral blood, obtained before pregnancy. This receptor chain uses TRBV7-9 and TRBJ2-7; the D gene is perhaps TRBD1, from 5 matching bases. The nucleotide sequence is TGTGCCAGCAGCACGCAGGGTCAGGCCCACGAGCAGTACTTC. Its coded protein is CASSTQGQAHEQYF.